The source of this T cell receptor beta chain is a study of blood T cell repertoires in COVID-19. Study context: The United States, Italy and Spain were the sources of the acute and convalescent COVID-19 samples. In each case, the material was cDNA or gDNA derived from T cells, B-cell-depleted T cells, or PBMCs.

CDR3 length: 15 residues. V was clipped by 3 bases and J by 0 bases, with 9 bases between them. Germline V CDR1 and CDR2: MDHEN, SYDVKM. Assay: immunoSEQ multiplex PCR; the TCRdb copy retains only in-frame clones and omits some. The profile covers 190,000 or so clones, with almost 90% appearing a single time and 0.62% taken by the ten largest. The sequenced sample consisted of peripheral blood. This sequence originates from a man between 45 and 60 years old with acute or convalescent COVID-19. The V and J genes are TRBV28 and TRBJ1-5; D call uncertain. The CDR3 bases are TGTGCCAGCAGTTTGGGCGGGAATAGCAATCAGCCCCAGCATTTT. It is translated as CASSLGGNSNQPQHF. The entire variable domain, with the rest obtained from reference TRBV28 and TRBJ1-5, is as follows: DVKVTQSSRYLVKRTGEKVFLECVQDMDHENMFWYRQDPGLGLRLIYFSYDVKMKEKGDIPEGYSVSREKKERFSLILESASTNQTSMYLCASSLGGNSNQPQHFGDGTRLSIL.